The next 7 T cell receptor beta chains were all read from a single sample in a study of beta chain features in type 1 diabetes. Of the isolated RNA, all was reverse transcribed, and so the sequenced material was expressed TCRB transcripts. Using immunoSEQ multiplex PCR, the repertoire was profiled, and TCRdb retains in-frame clones only, with some absent. The table lists fewer than 350,000 clones, around 20% of them singletons. The sequenced sample consisted of naive CD4+ T cells from blood. These receptors all stem from a woman aged 18-29 years in good health.

This chain links TRBV15 with TRBJ2-1; 13 bases line up with TRBD2. Unmatched junction bases numbered 4, after V lost 1 base and J lost 7 bases. Germline CDR1 reads LNHNV; CDR2 reads YYDKDF (reference sequence). The CDR3 contains 16 residues. CDR3 nucleotide sequence: TGTGCCACCAGCAGAGGGGCGACTAGCGGGAGGAATGAGCAGTTCTTC. Translating it yields CATSRGATSGRNEQFF.

The V and J genes are TRBV29-1 and TRBJ1-4; 7 bases are a match to TRBD1. With V trimmed by 4 bases and J by 3 bases, 5 bases remained unmatched. From germline, CDR1 is SQVTM and CDR2 ANQGSEA. This CDR3 is 14 amino acids long. CDR3 nucleotide sequence: TGCAGCGTTGGAAAAGGGGGCCCTAATGAAAAACTGTTTTTT. Translating gives CSVGKGGPNEKLFF.

This clone was seen more than once but under ten times. Other DNA sequences in this specimen translate into the identical CDR3. This chain joins TRBV29-1 and TRBJ2-5, with D maybe TRBD2 (6 bases). With 6 bases removed from V and 5 bases from J, the gap between germline ends came to 13 bases. CDR1 is SQVTM, CDR2 ANQGSEA, per germline. The CDR3 loop spans 12 amino acids. The DNA of the CDR3 is TGCAGCGTCGGGACTGGGAGGGAGACCCAGTACTTC. Translation gives CSVGTGRETQYF.

The rearrangement joins TRBV4-2 to TRBJ2-7; TRBD1 matches 7 bases. The CDR3 loop spans 14 amino acids. After removal of 2 bases from V and 5 bases from J, the junction contained 6 bases not matched to a gene. Germline CDR1 reads LGHNA; CDR2 reads YNFKEQ. In DNA form, the CDR3 reads TGTGCCAGCAGCCAAAGGGACAGTTATAACGAGCAGTACTTC. Protein: CASSQRDSYNEQYF.

There are a few counts of this clone. V and J are TRBV2 and TRBJ2-3; 9 bases are shared with TRBD2. The germline gives CDR1 SNHLY, CDR2 FYNNEI. This CDR3 comprises 12 residues. V was clipped by 6 bases and J by 8 bases; unmatched bases: 3. CDR3 in DNA: TGTGCCAGCAGGCCGACTAGCGGTACGCAGTATTTT. Encoded protein: CASRPTSGTQYF.

The chain uses TRBV9 and TRBJ2-3, with TRBD2 matching over 8 bases. The CDR3 is made up of 18 amino acids. In germline, CDR1 is SGDLS, CDR2 YYNGEE. The J segment lost 2 bases and the V segment lost 2 bases, leaving 13 bases of the junction unmatched. The CDR3: CASSVSTPGGWNTDTQYF. The CDR3 coding sequence is TGTGCCAGCAGCGTTTCCACCCCGGGGGGGTGGAACACAGATACGCAGTATTTT.

Here the CDR3 reads CASSLAGTGGWYEQYF. The CDR3 DNA sequence: TGCGCCAGCAGCTTGGCGGGTACAGGGGGTTGGTACGAGCAGTACTTC. This chain connects TRBV5-1 to TRBJ2-7, with 8 bases aligning to TRBD1. The CDR3 has 16 residues. Unmatched junction bases numbered 9, after V lost 0 bases and J lost 4 bases. CDR1 is SGHRS and CDR2 is YFSETQ in the germline V gene.